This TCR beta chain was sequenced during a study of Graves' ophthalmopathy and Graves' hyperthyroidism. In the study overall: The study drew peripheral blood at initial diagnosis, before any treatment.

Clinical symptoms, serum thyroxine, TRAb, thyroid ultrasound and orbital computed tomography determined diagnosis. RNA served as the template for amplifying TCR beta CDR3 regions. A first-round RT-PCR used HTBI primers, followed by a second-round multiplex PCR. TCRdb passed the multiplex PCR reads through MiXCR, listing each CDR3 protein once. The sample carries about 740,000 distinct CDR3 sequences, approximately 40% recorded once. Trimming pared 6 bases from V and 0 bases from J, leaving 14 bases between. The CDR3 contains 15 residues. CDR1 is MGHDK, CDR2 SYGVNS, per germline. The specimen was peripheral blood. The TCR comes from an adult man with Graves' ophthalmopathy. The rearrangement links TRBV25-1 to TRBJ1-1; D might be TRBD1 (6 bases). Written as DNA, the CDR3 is TGTGCCAGCAGCCAAGTAGGGGGTGTGAACACTGAAGCTTTCTTT. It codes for CASSQVGGVNTEAFF.